This is a list of T cell receptor beta chains from one sample in a study of a mutant IDH1 vaccine in newly diagnosed glioma. Produced via immunoSEQ multiplex PCR; TCRdb's table is partial and in-frame only. The data contain 50,000 to 70,000 clones, 74% of them singletons. These TCRs' antigens remain unknown. Sequencing was performed on PBMCs, taken from a glioma patient whose treatment included an IDH1 peptide vaccine. These receptors were collected from a middle-aged man with glioma. The CDR3 runs from the conserved cysteine through the conserved F or W. D genes are given only for firm matches. Some rows mark clone size as missing; the rest say once, few, many or name a class of expanded clone.

v_gene	abundance	j_gene	d_gene	len	CDR3nt	CDR3aa
TRBV18	.	TRBJ1-5	.	17	TGTGCCAGCTCACCACCGTCAGGGCATAACGGCAATCAGCCCCAGCATTTT	CASSPPSGHNGNQPQHF
TRBV20-1	.	TRBJ1-2	TRBD1	11	TGCAGTGCGCAGCAGGGGGCAGGCTACACCTTC	CSAQQGAGYTF
TRBV29-1	.	TRBJ2-3	.	14	TGCAGCGTTCTGGACAGCGGAGTTTTGGATACGCAGTATTTT	CSVLDSGVLDTQYF
TRBV7-9	.	TRBJ2-5	.	11	TGTGCCAGCGGAAGGCAAGAGACCCAGTACTTC	CASGRQETQYF
TRBV6-1	.	TRBJ1-1	.	14	TGTGCCAGCAGTGGGCAGGGATGGAACACTGAAGCTTTCTTT	CASSGQGWNTEAFF
TRBV7-8	.	TRBJ1-1	.	14	TGTGCCAGCAGCTTAGATAGGACGAACACTGAAGCTTTCTTT	CASSLDRTNTEAFF
TRBV18	.	TRBJ1-1	TRBD1	13	TGTGCCAGCTCACAAAGGGACAGGGGCGAAGCTTTCTTT	CASSQRDRGEAFF
TRBV5-1	.	TRBJ1-1	.	12	TGCGCCAGCAGCTTGTTAGGCGCTGAAGCTTTCTTT	CASSLLGAEAFF
TRBV30	.	TRBJ1-5	.	14	TGTGCCTGGACCAAGCAAGGGGCGGGTCAGCCCCAGCATTTT	CAWTKQGAGQPQHF
TRBV7-9	.	TRBJ2-1	TRBD2	14	TGTGCCAGCAGCCGGGAGGGGGTCTACAATGAGCAGTTCTTC	CASSREGVYNEQFF
TRBV19	many	TRBJ1-3	.	12	TGTGCCAGTAGTATGAAAGGGAACACCATATATTTT	CASSMKGNTIYF
TRBV27	.	TRBJ1-1	.	13	TGTGCCAGCAGTTTTTCCGGAAACACTGAAGCTTTCTTT	CASSFSGNTEAFF
TRBV10-3	.	TRBJ2-1	.	14	TGTGCCATCAGTGAGTCGGGCTCGAGGTATGAGCAGTTCTTC	CAISESGSRYEQFF
TRBV6-6	.	TRBJ1-5	.	12	TGTGCCAGCAGTTACCTTGACAAGCCCCAGCATTTT	CASSYLDKPQHF
TRBV4-2	once	TRBJ1-5	.	15	TGTGCCAGCAGCCAAGATGGGCAGTTCAATCAGCCCCAGCATTTT	CASSQDGQFNQPQHF
TRBV27	.	TRBJ2-7	.	11	TGTGCCAGCAGTTTATTCGGCGAGCAGTACTTC	CASSLFGEQYF
TRBV30	.	TRBJ2-5	TRBD2	15	TGTGCCTGGAGCCTTAGCGGGGGAAGGGGAGAGACCCAGTACTTC	CAWSLSGGRGETQYF
TRBV4-2	.	TRBJ1-4	.	13	TGTGCCAGCAGCCGAGCAGGGGATGAAAAACTGTTTTTT	CASSRAGDEKLFF
TRBV4-1	.	TRBJ2-1	TRBD2	17	TGCGCCAGCAGCCAAGATGGATTAGCGGGGCCTTACAATGAGCAGTTCTTC	CASSQDGLAGPYNEQFF
TRBV7-8	.	TRBJ2-1	.	16	TGTGCCAGCAGCTTAGGTGGAGGGAACTCCTACAATGAGCAGTTCTTC	CASSLGGGNSYNEQFF
TRBV7-6	.	TRBJ1-5	.	13	TGTGCCAGCAGCTTAAGCGGGAATCAGCCCCAGCATTTT	CASSLSGNQPQHF
TRBV7-9	.	TRBJ1-2	.	15	TGTGCCAGCAGCCCAGGGGCAGAAGCTAACTATGGCTACACCTTC	CASSPGAEANYGYTF
TRBV5-6	.	TRBJ2-6	.	16	TGTGCCAGCAGCTTGGTTCTCGGGTCTGGGGCCAACGTCCTGACTTTC	CASSLVLGSGANVLTF
TRBV13	.	TRBJ1-4	.	14	TGTGCCAGCAGCCATGCGACAGTTAATGAAAAACTGTTTTTT	CASSHATVNEKLFF
TRBV7-9	.	TRBJ2-7	TRBD1	12	TGTGCCAGCAGCTTGCAGGGGGAAGTGCAGTACTTC	CASSLQGEVQYF
TRBV7-2	.	TRBJ1-5	.	15	TGTGCCAGCAGCTTAACAGGGCCTAGCAATCAGCCCCAGCATTTT	CASSLTGPSNQPQHF
TRBV4-3	.	TRBJ2-4	.	15	TGCGCCAGCAGCCCTTCTCGGCAGGGGATAGACATTCAGTACTTC	CASSPSRQGIDIQYF
TRBV5-1	few	TRBJ1-2	TRBD1	15	TGCGCCAGCAGCTCAGGGACAGGTTTTAACTATGGCTACACCTTC	CASSSGTGFNYGYTF
TRBV9	once	TRBJ1-1	.	13	TGTGCCAGCAGCGTCCAGGGTGGAACTGAAGCTTTCTTT	CASSVQGGTEAFF
TRBV25-1	.	TRBJ1-1	.	14	TGTGCCAGCAGTGAGGGGGGGACCAATACTGAAGCTTTCTTT	CASSEGGTNTEAFF
TRBV7-8	few	TRBJ2-6	.	15	TGTGCCAGCAGCTTAGTTCTCTCTGGGGCCAACGTCCTGACTTTC	CASSLVLSGANVLTF
TRBV10-2	.	TRBJ1-2	.	14	TGCGCCAGCAGTGAGTCGAGCCGGACCTATGGCTACACCTTC	CASSESSRTYGYTF
TRBV7-2	.	TRBJ1-3	.	15	TGTGCCAGCAGCTTAGCGCCAGGGCTGGGAAACACCATATATTTT	CASSLAPGLGNTIYF
TRBV5-1	once	TRBJ1-5	TRBD1	13	TGCGCCAGCAGCTTGGGACAGGGACAGCCCCAGCATTTT	CASSLGQGQPQHF
TRBV15	.	TRBJ2-1	.	13	TGTGCCACCAGCAGCCTAGTTGGGAGTGAGCAGTTCTTC	CATSSLVGSEQFF
TRBV9	.	TRBJ2-2	.	15	TGTGCCAGCAGCCCCTCGACGGCCAACACCGGGGAGCTGTTTTTT	CASSPSTANTGELFF
TRBV2	.	TRBJ2-7	.	13	TGTGCCAGCGTCGTTGATTGGCTCTACGAGCAGTACTTC	CASVVDWLYEQYF
TRBV2	.	TRBJ2-1	.	15	TGTGCCAGCAAAGAGGCGGGGAGCTCCTACAATGAGCAGTTCTTC	CASKEAGSSYNEQFF
TRBV29-1	few	TRBJ1-1	.	13	TGCAGTGACCTGACTGCTACGAACACTGAAGCTTTCTTT	CSDLTATNTEAFF
TRBV18	.	TRBJ1-5	TRBD1	14	TGTGCCAGCTCACCTGGGACAGGGGATCAGCCCCAGCATTTT	CASSPGTGDQPQHF
TRBV9	.	TRBJ1-1	.	13	TGTGCCAGCAGCGTTAGGGGATATACTGAAGCTTTCTTT	CASSVRGYTEAFF
TRBV11-2	.	TRBJ2-7	.	11	TGTGCCAGCAGCGTATCCTACGAGCAGTACTTC	CASSVSYEQYF
TRBV28	.	TRBJ2-2	TRBD2	15	TGTGCCATTAGGGGACTAGCCCCTCTTACCGGGGAGCTGTTTTTT	CAIRGLAPLTGELFF
TRBV6-1	.	TRBJ1-6	.	14	TGTGCCAGCAGTGATGAGGGCCAGAATTCACCCCTCCACTTT	CASSDEGQNSPLHF
TRBV14	once	TRBJ2-1	.	13	TGTGCCAGCAGCCAGATCGTCAGGAATGAGCAGTTCTTC	CASSQIVRNEQFF
TRBV19	.	TRBJ2-3	TRBD2	16	TGTGCCAGTAGTATGGCGACTAGCAAATCCACAGATACGCAGTATTTT	CASSMATSKSTDTQYF
TRBV2	.	TRBJ1-6	.	12	TGTGCCAGCAAGAGGGGCGAATCACCCCTCCACTTT	CASKRGESPLHF
TRBV5-4	.	TRBJ1-6	.	15	TGTGCCAGCAGCCCGGGAGGGGGGTCGAATTCACCCCTCCACTTT	CASSPGGGSNSPLHF
TRBV28	.	TRBJ1-5	.	15	TGTGCCAGCAGCGTCACCTCCCCGAGCAATCAGCCCCAGCATTTT	CASSVTSPSNQPQHF
TRBV15	.	TRBJ1-5	.	15	TGTGCCACCAGCAGAGATACGAGGGGCAATCAGCCCCAGCATTTT	CATSRDTRGNQPQHF
TRBV10-3	.	TRBJ1-4	TRBD1	14	TGTGCCACTACGAGGGGACAGGGGGATGAAAAACTGTTTTTT	CATTRGQGDEKLFF
TRBV5-4	.	TRBJ1-2	.	14	TGTGCCAGCAGCAGGGGCAGGGACCCATCCGGCTACACCTTC	CASSRGRDPSGYTF
TRBV29-1	.	TRBJ1-2	.	12	TGCAGCGTTGAACCGAACACTTATGGCTACACCTTC	CSVEPNTYGYTF
TRBV18	.	TRBJ2-7	TRBD1	15	TGTGCCAGCTCACACTCTGGACAGGGCACCTACGAGCAGTACTTC	CASSHSGQGTYEQYF
TRBV29-1	.	TRBJ2-7	.	15	TGCAGCGTTCAAGGGCGAGACCTCGAATCTGCCGAGCAGTACTTC	CSVQGRDLESAEQYF
TRBV29-1	few	TRBJ2-1	TRBD2	15	TGCAGCGTTGATAGCGGGGGGCGAACCTACAATGAGCAGTTCTTC	CSVDSGGRTYNEQFF
TRBV7-9	.	TRBJ2-1	TRBD1	15	TGTGCCAGCAGCACCCGGGACAGGGCCTACAATGAGCAGTTCTTC	CASSTRDRAYNEQFF
TRBV6-6	.	TRBJ2-7	TRBD1	15	TGTGCCAGCAGAGGCACGGACAGGGCACTCTACGAGCAGTACTTC	CASRGTDRALYEQYF
TRBV25-1	.	TRBJ2-5	TRBD1	15	TGTGCCAGCAGTGAATGGGCAGGGGGCATGGAGACCCAGTACTTC	CASSEWAGGMETQYF